This T cell receptor beta chain was profiled in a study of blood T cell repertoires in COVID-19. Here immunoSEQ multiplex PCR was the method, and the copy in TCRdb shows in-frame clones only, minus some. The table lists approximately 180,000 clones, more than 65% of them singletons. CDR1 MNHNS and CDR2 SASEGT come from the germline V gene. V shed 4 bases, J shed 0 bases, and the junction held 6 bases outside the gene matches. CDR3 size: 18 residues. The sample taken for sequencing was PBMCs or T cells enriched from blood (not recorded which). This TCR was sampled from a man aged 45-65 years who had recovered from COVID-19. The J gene is TRBJ2-6, the V gene TRBV6-1; 10 nucleotides agree with TRBD1. The CDR3, as DNA: TGTGCCAGCAGTGGGCCGGGACAGGGGTACTCTGGGGCCAACGTCCTGACTTTC. Its translation is CASSGPGQGYSGANVLTF.